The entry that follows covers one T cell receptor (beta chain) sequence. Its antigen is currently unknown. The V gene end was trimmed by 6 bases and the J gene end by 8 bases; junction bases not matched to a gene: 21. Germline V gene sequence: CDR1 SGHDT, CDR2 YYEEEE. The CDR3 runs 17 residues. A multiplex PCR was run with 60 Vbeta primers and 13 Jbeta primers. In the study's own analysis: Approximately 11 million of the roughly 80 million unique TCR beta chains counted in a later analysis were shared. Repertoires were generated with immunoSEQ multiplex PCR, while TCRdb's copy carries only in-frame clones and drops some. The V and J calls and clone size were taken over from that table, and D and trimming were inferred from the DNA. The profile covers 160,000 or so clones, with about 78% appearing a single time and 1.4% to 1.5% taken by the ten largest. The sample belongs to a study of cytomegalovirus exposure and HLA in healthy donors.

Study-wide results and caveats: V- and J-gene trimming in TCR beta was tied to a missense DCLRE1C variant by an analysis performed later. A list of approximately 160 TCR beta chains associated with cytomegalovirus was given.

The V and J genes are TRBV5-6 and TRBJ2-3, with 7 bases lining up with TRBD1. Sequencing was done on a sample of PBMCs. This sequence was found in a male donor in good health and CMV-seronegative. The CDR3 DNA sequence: TGTGCCAGCACCATGACCAGGGTGGACAGGTTCAGAGTTACGCAGTATTTT. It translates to CASTMTRVDRFRVTQYF. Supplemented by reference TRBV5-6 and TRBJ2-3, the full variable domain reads DAGVTQSPTHLIKTRGQQVTLRCSPKSGHDTVSWYQQALGQGPQFIFQYYEEEERQRGNFPDRFSGHQFPNYSSELNVNALLLGDSALYLCASTMTRVDRFRVTQYFGPGTRLTVL.